Each of the 18 T cell receptor beta chains below was sequenced from the same sample in a study of blood T cell repertoires in COVID-19. Clones were read by immunoSEQ multiplex PCR, and TCRdb kept only the in-frame ones, dropping some. Altogether roughly 24,000 clones are present, roughly four fifths being singletons, with the ten largest covering around 46%. The sequencing sample was made of peripheral blood. All receptors derive from a man aged 70-80 years with acute or convalescent COVID-19.

The V call is TRBV2, the J call TRBJ1-5, with D perhaps TRBD1 (5 bases). The V gene lost 5 bases and the J gene lost 1 base, with 9 bases spanning the gap. The CDR3 covers 14 residues. Germline lookup yields CDR1 SNHLY and CDR2 FYNNEI. The CDR3 loop is CASSQGSSNQPQHF. The CDR3, as DNA: TGTGCCAGCAGTCAGGGTTCGAGCAATCAGCCCCAGCATTTT.

The chain has TRBV4-1 and TRBJ1-2; D is uncertain. Germline CDR1 reads MGHRA; CDR2 reads YSYEKL. Trimming took 1 base from V and 4 from J, leaving 16 bases between them. This CDR3 is 16 amino acids long. CDR3: CASSQGEGLLAYGYTF. CDR3 bases: TGCGCCAGCAGCCAAGGTGAGGGCTTACTGGCCTATGGCTACACCTTC.

CDR3: CASSGLQGGNGYTF. The CDR3 DNA sequence: TGCGCCAGCAGCGGTTTACAGGGAGGGAATGGCTACACCTTC. This sequence joins TRBV5-1 and TRBJ1-2, with TRBD1 as a possible D gene (6 bases). This CDR3 has 14 residues. In germline, CDR1 is SGHRS, CDR2 YFSETQ. Trimming removed 4 bases from V and 6 bases from J, with 16 bases in between.

The V call is TRBV30, the J call TRBJ1-1; no clear D gene. The CDR3 has 15 amino acids. Looked up from germline, CDR1 is GTSNPN and CDR2 is SVGIG (reference sequence). Trimming removed 3 bases from V and 4 bases from J, with 18 bases in between. The CDR3 DNA follows: TGTGCCTGGAGGTCCCCCGGGTCCGTGGGCACTGAAGCTTTCTTT. Protein: CAWRSPGSVGTEAFF.

This clone was seen a few times. V usage is TRBV7-6 and J usage is TRBJ1-1; TRBD1 agrees at 9 bases. The germline V gene encodes CDR1 SGHVS and CDR2 FNYEAQ. The CDR3 extends over 14 amino acids. The V segment lost 1 base and the J segment 3 bases; nucleotides outside the gene matches: 0. The CDR3 reads CASSLGTGDTEAFF. CDR3 coding DNA: TGTGCCAGCAGCTTAGGGACAGGGGACACTGAAGCTTTCTTT. The variable domain in full, with the rest retrieved from reference TRBV7-6 and TRBJ1-1, is GAGVSQSPRYKVTKRGQDVALRCDPISGHVSLYWYRQALGQGPEFLTYFNYEAQQDKSGLPNDRFSAERPEGSISTLTIQRTEQRDSAMYRCASSLGTGDTEAFFGQGTRLTVV.

The chain links TRBV28 to TRBJ1-1; tentatively, D is TRBD1 (5 bases). The CDR3 spans 14 residues. The germline V and J ends were trimmed by 2 bases and 5 bases, with 12 bases remaining between them. CDR1 and CDR2 from the germline V gene are MDHEN and SYDVKM. The CDR3: CASSLGTTITEAFF. CDR3 DNA sequence: TGTGCCAGCAGTTTAGGGACTACAATAACTGAAGCTTTCTTT.

The chain carries TRBV30 and TRBJ2-2; 7 positions match TRBD2. Germline CDR1 is GTSNPN and CDR2 is SVGIG (reference sequence). V shed 3 bases, J shed 3 bases, and the junction held 4 bases outside the gene matches. This CDR3 is 14 amino acids long. The CDR3 sequence: CAWRGRADTGELFF. DNA for the CDR3: TGTGCCTGGAGGGGGAGGGCGGACACCGGGGAGCTGTTTTTT.

DNA of the CDR3: TGTGCCAGCAGTTACCCAATGGGACAGGGCAATCAGCCCCAGCATTTT. This gives the protein CASSYPMGQGNQPQHF. The chain uses TRBV6-2 or TRBV6-3 and TRBJ1-5; TRBD1 matches 8 bases. Germline V lookup: CDR1 MNHEY, CDR2 SVGEGT. V trimming: 2 bases; J trimming: 2 bases; junction bases outside the gene matches: 5. The CDR3 is 16 amino acids.

J is TRBJ1-1 and V is TRBV5-6, with TRBD1 matching over 10 bases. V gave up 5 bases and J gave up 3 bases; unmatched junction bases: 10. CDR3 size: 16 residues. Germline lookup yields CDR1 SGHDT and CDR2 YYEEEE. CDR3 nucleotide sequence: TGTGCCAGCAGGACGGGACAGGGGAGATTGCACACTGAAGCTTTCTTT. It yields the protein CASRTGQGRLHTEAFF.

The chain links TRBV19 to TRBJ1-5; possible D gene TRBD1, 5 bases. Trimming pared 1 base from V and 6 bases from J, leaving 7 bases between. The germline V gene encodes CDR1 LNHDA and CDR2 SQIVND (reference sequence). CDR3 length: 13 amino acids. For the CDR3, the DNA is TGTGCCAGTAGTATAGGGGGGGGTCAGCCCCAGCATTTT. Protein: CASSIGGGQPQHF. Full variable domain (remainder filled in from reference TRBV19 and TRBJ1-5): DGGITQSPKYLFRKEGQNVTLSCEQNLNHDAMYWYRQDPGQGLRLIYYSQIVNDFQKGDIAEGYSVSREKKESFPLTVTSAQKNPTAFYLCASSIGGGQPQHFGDGTRLSIL.

This chain joins TRBV19 and TRBJ1-3, with 8 positions matching TRBD1. J was trimmed by 0 bases and V by 4 bases; bases with no gene match: 14. Germline V gives CDR1 LNHDA, CDR2 SQIVND (reference sequence). The CDR3 runs to 19 residues. DNA for the CDR3: TGTGCCAGTAGTACCTCCGGGACAGGCTTAGAAGCCTCTGGAAACACCATATATTTT. This translates into CASSTSGTGLEASGNTIYF.

V is TRBV6-5 and J is TRBJ2-2; 12 bases line up with TRBD1. CDR3 length equals 15 residues. Germline trimming cut 6 bases from V and 6 bases from J; bases unmatched to any gene: 5. The germline gives CDR1 MNHEY, CDR2 SVGAGI. The CDR3 DNA reads TGTGCCAGCAGAGGGACAGGGGGCTTCCCCGGGGAGCTGTTTTTT. This codes for CASRGTGGFPGELFF.

The gene calls are TRBV30 and TRBJ2-3, with 8 bases identical to TRBD2. Germline CDR1 GTSNPN, CDR2 SVGIG (reference sequence). This CDR3 is 20 amino acids long. The trim removed 5 bases at V and 2 bases at J, leaving 24 bases unmatched. In nucleotides, the CDR3 is TGTGCCTGGGGCCGTCGGGGGGGCCTCTTGAGCGGTGCCCACACAGATACGCAGTATTTT. Translated: CAWGRRGGLLSGAHTDTQYF.

The rearrangement uses TRBV6-2 or TRBV6-3 and TRBJ2-2; the match to TRBD2 covers 9 bases. The germline V gene encodes CDR1 MNHEY and CDR2 SVGEGT. This CDR3 is built from 16 residues. The trim removed 0 bases at V and 4 bases at J, leaving 3 bases unmatched. The DNA of the CDR3 is TGTGCCAGCAGTTACTCCGCGGGAGGGCCCACCGGGGAGCTGTTTTTT. Residues: CASSYSAGGPTGELFF.

This chain joins TRBV2 and TRBJ1-1; TRBD1 is a possible D gene (5 bases). V was cut by 5 bases and J by 7 bases, with 11 bases left in between. CDR3 length: 12 amino acids. Per germline, CDR1 SNHLY and CDR2 FYNNEI. CDR3 nucleotides: TGTGCCAGCAGTTGGGGGGACGGTGAAGCTTTCTTT. Translating it yields CASSWGDGEAFF.

The CDR3: CASSLTGGYGYTF. The CDR3 nucleotides are TGTGCCAGCAGCTTAACAGGGGGATATGGCTACACCTTC. The chain has TRBV3-1 (or the pseudogene TRBV3-2) and TRBJ1-2, with 8 bases that match TRBD1. This CDR3 is 13 amino acids long. Germline V CDR1 and CDR2: LGHDT, YNNKEL (reference sequence). V gave up 5 bases and J gave up 5 bases; unmatched junction bases: 4.

This chain uses TRBV29-1 with TRBJ1-5, with D perhaps TRBD1 (5 bases). The CDR3 is 12 amino acids. CDR1 is SQVTM, CDR2 ANQGSEA, per germline. Trimming left V 7 bases short and J 7 bases short, with 14 bases between. DNA for the CDR3: TGCAGCGGGCTATTCCGGGGGCAGCCCCAGCATTTT. This codes for CSGLFRGQPQHF.

The rearrangement joins TRBV15 to TRBJ1-6; D is undetermined. CDR1 and CDR2 (germline): LNHNV, YYDKDF (reference sequence). Trimming cost V 2 bases and J 0 bases, with 11 bases left between them. The CDR3 sequence is 17 residues long. The CDR3 loop reads CATSRPLRSSYNSPLHF. The CDR3 DNA reads as TGTGCCACCAGCAGACCGTTACGGAGCTCCTATAATTCACCCCTCCACTTT.